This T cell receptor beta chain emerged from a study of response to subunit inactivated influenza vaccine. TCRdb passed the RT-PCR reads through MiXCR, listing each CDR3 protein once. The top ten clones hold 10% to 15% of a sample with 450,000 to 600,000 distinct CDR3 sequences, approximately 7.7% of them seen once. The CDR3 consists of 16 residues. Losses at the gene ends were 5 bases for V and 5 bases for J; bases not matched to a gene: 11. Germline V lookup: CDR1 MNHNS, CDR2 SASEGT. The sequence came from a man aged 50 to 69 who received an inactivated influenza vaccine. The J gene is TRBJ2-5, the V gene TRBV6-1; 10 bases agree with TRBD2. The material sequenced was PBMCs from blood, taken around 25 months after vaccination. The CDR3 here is CASSHMSGGALETQYF. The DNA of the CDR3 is TGTGCCAGCAGTCATATGAGCGGGGGGGCCTTGGAGACCCAGTACTTC.